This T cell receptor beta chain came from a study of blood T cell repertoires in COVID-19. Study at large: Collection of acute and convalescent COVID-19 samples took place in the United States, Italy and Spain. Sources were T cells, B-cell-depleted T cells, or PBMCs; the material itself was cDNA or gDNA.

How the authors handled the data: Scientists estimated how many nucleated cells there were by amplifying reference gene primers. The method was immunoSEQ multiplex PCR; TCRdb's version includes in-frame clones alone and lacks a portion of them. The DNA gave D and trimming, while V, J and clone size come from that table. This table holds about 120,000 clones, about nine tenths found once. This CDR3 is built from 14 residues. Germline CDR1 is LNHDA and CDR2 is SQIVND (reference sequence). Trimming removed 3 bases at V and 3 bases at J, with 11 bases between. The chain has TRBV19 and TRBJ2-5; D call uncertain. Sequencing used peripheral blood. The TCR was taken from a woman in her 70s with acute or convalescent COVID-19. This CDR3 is CASSIPGLEETQYF. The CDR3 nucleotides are TGTGCCAGTAGTATCCCGGGTCTTGAAGAGACCCAGTACTTC.